This is a list of T cell receptor beta chains from one sample in a study of identical twins. A single record per CDR3 protein comes from TCRdb applying MiXCR to the 5' RACE reads. The repertoire has 1.5 million to 2 million distinct CDR3 sequences, roughly a third of them found once; the top ten carry roughly 0.3%. Sequenced material: cord blood. The receptors were sampled from a newborn girl in good health. The CDR3 runs from the conserved cysteine through the conserved F or W. The D gene is left open where the match is weak. The size of a clone is reported for some rows only, either as once, few or many, or as a class for expanded clones.

length: 15
V: TRBV27
D: .
size: .
J: TRBJ1-2
DNA: TGTGCCAGCAGACAGGGAACCGGATACAACTATGGCTACACCTTC
CDR3: CASRQGTGYNYGYTF

length: 14
V: TRBV10-3
D: .
size: few
J: TRBJ2-5
DNA: TGTGCCATCAGAAAGACCAACAACCAAGAGACCCAGTACTTC
CDR3: CAIRKTNNQETQYF

length: 15
V: TRBV4-1
D: .
size: .
J: TRBJ1-2
DNA: TGCGCCAGCAGCCAATGGACGGTTTCCAGGACGGGCCACACCTTC
CDR3: CASSQWTVSRTGHTF

length: 14
V: TRBV6-1
D: .
size: few
J: TRBJ1-5
DNA: TGTGCCAGCAGATGGAGGGGTGGCAATCAGCCCCAGCATTTT
CDR3: CASRWRGGNQPQHF

length: 17
V: TRBV12-3/TRBV12-4
D: TRBD2
size: .
J: TRBJ2-2
DNA: TGTGCCAGCATCTTGGGACTAGCGGGGGGCATCGTCGGGGAGCTGTTTTTT
CDR3: CASILGLAGGIVGELFF

length: 14
V: TRBV6-1
D: TRBD1
size: once
J: TRBJ1-2
DNA: TGTGCCAGCAGCCACACAGGGGGTTACTATGGCTACACCTTC
CDR3: CASSHTGGYYGYTF

length: 13
V: TRBV12-3/TRBV12-4
D: .
size: .
J: TRBJ2-3
DNA: TGTGCCAGCAGTTTAGCTAGTAGCGATATGCAGTATTTT
CDR3: CASSLASSDMQYF

length: 14
V: TRBV28
D: .
size: few
J: TRBJ2-3
DNA: TGTGCCAGCAGTTCAACGGATAACACAGATACGCAGTATTTT
CDR3: CASSSTDNTDTQYF

length: 15
V: TRBV3-1
D: .
size: .
J: TRBJ1-1
DNA: TGTGCCAGCAGCCACCTAGGACGGGGCGGCACTGAAGCTTTCTTT
CDR3: CASSHLGRGGTEAFF

length: 15
V: TRBV7-9
D: TRBD2
size: few
J: TRBJ2-5
DNA: TGTGCCAGCAGCCTAAGGCGGGAGGGCAAAGAGACCCAGTACTTC
CDR3: CASSLRREGKETQYF

length: 15
V: TRBV6-1
D: .
size: .
J: TRBJ2-5
DNA: TGTGCCAGCACCCTCGGTAGGGGACTTGGAGAGACCCAGTACTTC
CDR3: CASTLGRGLGETQYF

length: 16
V: TRBV6-5
D: .
size: .
J: TRBJ2-5
DNA: TGTGCCAGCAGTTACCAGGTTGGACTTGGTGAGAATGAGCAGTACTTC
CDR3: CASSYQVGLGENEQYF

length: 13
V: TRBV27
D: .
size: .
J: TRBJ1-1
DNA: TGTGCCAGCAGTTCCCGGATTAACACTGAAGCTTTCTTT
CDR3: CASSSRINTEAFF

length: 14
V: TRBV20-1
D: .
size: .
J: TRBJ2-3
DNA: TGCAGTGCTATTTCGCGGAGAAGCACAGATACGCAGTATTTT
CDR3: CSAISRRSTDTQYF

length: 14
V: TRBV18
D: .
size: .
J: TRBJ2-1
DNA: TGTGCCAGCTCACCACAAGGACCTTTGAATGAGCAGTTCTTC
CDR3: CASSPQGPLNEQFF

length: 20
V: TRBV21-1
D: .
size: few
J: TRBJ2-1
DNA: TGTGCCAGCAGCAAAAGTCAGGCGGGGGGGCCCCCTCGATCATACAATGAGCAGTTCTTC
CDR3: CASSKSQAGGPPRSYNEQFF

length: 13
V: TRBV28
D: TRBD2
size: .
J: TRBJ2-7
DNA: TGTGTCAGCAGAAGGGGACTACCCTACGAGCAGTACTTC
CDR3: CVSRRGLPYEQYF

length: 13
V: TRBV7-2
D: .
size: .
J: TRBJ2-3
DNA: TGTGCCAGCAGCTCTCGGACAGACAATACGCAGTATTTT
CDR3: CASSSRTDNTQYF

length: 12
V: TRBV29-1
D: .
size: few
J: TRBJ1-2
DNA: TGCAGCGTTGAATTGACACCCCAAGGCTACACCTTC
CDR3: CSVELTPQGYTF